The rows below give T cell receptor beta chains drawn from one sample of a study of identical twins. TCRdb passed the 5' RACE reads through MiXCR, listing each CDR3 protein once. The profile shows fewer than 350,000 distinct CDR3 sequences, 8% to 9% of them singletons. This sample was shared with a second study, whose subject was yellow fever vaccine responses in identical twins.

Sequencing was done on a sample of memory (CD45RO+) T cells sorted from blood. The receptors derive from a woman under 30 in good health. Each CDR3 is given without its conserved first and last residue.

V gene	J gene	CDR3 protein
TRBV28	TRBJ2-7	ASSLWDIGYEQY
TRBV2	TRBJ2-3	ASSWEADTQY
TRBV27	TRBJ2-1	ASSLLVGLAVPYNEQF
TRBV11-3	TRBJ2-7	ASSASGTSYEQY
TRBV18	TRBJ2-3	ASSPFGTPTEGTQY
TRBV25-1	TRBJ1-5	ASSDEYNQPQH
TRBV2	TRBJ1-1	ASSEIKGRTEAF
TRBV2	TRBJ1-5	ASSEGDQPQH
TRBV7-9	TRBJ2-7	ASSLGVQGSSYEQY
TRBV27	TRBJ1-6	ASSLEPGVNSPLH
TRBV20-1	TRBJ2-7	SAILGLAATYEQY
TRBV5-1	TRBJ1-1	ARRQVEAF
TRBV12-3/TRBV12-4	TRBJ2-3	ASSFGGLAGDTQY